The 27 T cell receptor beta chains given below trace back to one sample, sequenced in a study of blood T cell repertoires in COVID-19. Measured with immunoSEQ multiplex PCR; TCRdb has only the in-frame clones, and not every one. The sample has 250,000 or so clones, 80% to 85% seen once. Specimen: PBMCs or T cells enriched from blood (not recorded which). Source of these receptors: a man aged 45-65 years who had recovered from COVID-19.

The rearrangement links TRBV28 to TRBJ2-1; 13 positions agree with TRBD2. Unmatched junction bases numbered 10, after V lost 5 bases and J lost 0 bases. From germline, CDR1 is MDHEN and CDR2 SYDVKM. The CDR3 totals 19 residues. The CDR3 spells CASSGGGLAGESSYNEQFF. CDR3 nucleotides: TGTGCCAGCAGTGGGGGAGGACTAGCGGGGGAGAGCTCCTACAATGAGCAGTTCTTC.

V is TRBV7-3 and J is TRBJ2-1; 9 bases fit TRBD1. Looked up from germline, CDR1 is SGHTA and CDR2 is FQGTGA. V gave up 5 bases and J gave up 12 bases; unmatched junction bases: 11. The CDR3 has 14 amino acids. Here the CDR3 reads CASSPGTGRGGQFF. The DNA of the CDR3 is TGTGCCAGCAGCCCAGGGACAGGGAGAGGGGGGCAGTTCTTC.

The chain recombines TRBV27 with TRBJ2-3, with 14 bases matching TRBD2. CDR3 length: 18 amino acids. J lost 0 bases, V lost 4 bases, and 6 bases had no gene match. From germline, CDR1 is MNHEY and CDR2 SMNVEV (reference sequence). CDR3 bases: TGTGCCAGCAGTTCAATGAGACTAGCGGGGGGGAGCACAGATACGCAGTATTTT. Translation gives CASSSMRLAGGSTDTQYF.

The rearrangement links TRBV7-2 to TRBJ2-7; D gene ambiguous. V was shortened by 0 bases and J by 5 bases, with 8 bases between the two germline ends. The CDR3 consists of 13 residues. CDR1 is SGHTA, CDR2 FQGNSA, per germline. The CDR3 region has the DNA TGTGCCAGCAGCTTAGCGACGACACACGAGCAGTACTTC. Translating it yields CASSLATTHEQYF. The full variable domain, with the rest looked up from reference TRBV7-2 and TRBJ2-7, is GAGVSQSPSNKVTEKGKDVELRCDPISGHTALYWYRQSLGQGLEFLIYFQGNSAPDKSGLPSDRFSAERTGGSVSTLTIQRTQQEDSAVYLCASSLATTHEQYFGPGTRLTVT.

This rearrangement joins TRBV19 to TRBJ2-5; 9 bases match TRBD2. This CDR3 spans 14 amino acids. Germline CDR1 reads LNHDA; CDR2 reads SQIVND (reference sequence). Trimming at V came to 6 bases and at J to 1 base, leaving 3 bases not matched to a gene. In nucleotides, the CDR3 is TGTGCCAGTAGCCGACTAGCGGCCCAAGAGACCCAGTACTTC. Its protein product is CASSRLAAQETQYF.

This clone was detected only a few times. The chain recombines TRBV18 with TRBJ2-1; the match to TRBD2 covers 9 bases. Germline trimming cut 4 bases from V and 0 bases from J; bases unmatched to any gene: 1. This CDR3 region has 15 residues. Germline V gene sequence: CDR1 KGHSH, CDR2 LQKENI. CDR3 sequence (DNA): TGTGCCAGCTCACTTAGCGGGAGCTCCTACAATGAGCAGTTCTTC. Residues: CASSLSGSSYNEQFF.

This clone was seen more than once but under ten times. The V call is TRBV19, the J call TRBJ1-2; 11 bases agree with TRBD1. The length of the CDR3 is 13 residues. The V and J ends lost 10 bases and 2 bases, in that order; junction bases with no gene match: 3. The germline V gene has CDR1 LNHDA and CDR2 SQIVND (reference sequence). CDR3 bases: TGTGCCACTAGGACAGGGGGCAACTATGGCTACACCTTC. It translates to CATRTGGNYGYTF.

The chain carries TRBV28 and TRBJ2-4, with 12 positions matching TRBD1. Germline V gives CDR1 MDHEN, CDR2 SYDVKM. Losses at the gene ends were 3 bases for V and 3 bases for J; bases not matched to a gene: 9. The CDR3 consists of 18 residues. In DNA, the CDR3 is TGTGCCAGCAGTTTCCGGGACAGGGGGCGCAGGAGCAAAAACATTCAGTACTTC. This gives the protein CASSFRDRGRRSKNIQYF.

V and J are TRBV21-1 and TRBJ1-5; the table's TRBD1 call for D was not verified on the DNA. TRBV21-1 is tagged as a pseudogene. The CDR3 runs to 17 residues. The CDR3 is CASSLRKGVVSNQPQHF. The CDR3 bases are TGTGCCAGCAGCTTAAGAAAGGGGGTTGTTAGCAATCAGCCCCAGCATTTT.

The chain joins TRBV27 to TRBJ1-3; a weak D match, TRBD1 (6 bases). Trimming stripped 4 bases from V and 0 bases from J, with 10 bases between. The CDR3 contains 15 residues. In germline, CDR1 is MNHEY, CDR2 SMNVEV (reference sequence). The CDR3 DNA reads TGTGCCAGCAGTTGGGGGCGTCGCTCTGGAAACACCATATATTTT. Protein sequence: CASSWGRRSGNTIYF.

The chain combines TRBV6-5 with TRBJ2-1; D is possibly TRBD2 (6 bases). The CDR3 is 13 residues long. Per the germline V gene, CDR1 is MNHEY and CDR2 is SVGAGI. Trimming took 0 bases from V and 9 from J, leaving 9 bases between them. The CDR3, as DNA: TGTGCCAGCAGTTACTCGGCGGGACCTGAGCAGTTCTTC. Residues: CASSYSAGPEQFF.

This clone turned up a few times. CDR3 sequence: CASQRGGYEQYF. CDR3 DNA: TGTGCCAGCCAGCGAGGGGGCTACGAGCAGTACTTC. This rearrangement joins TRBV12-3 or TRBV12-4 to TRBJ2-7, with a weak D call TRBD1 (6 bases). The CDR3 sequence is 12 residues long. The V end was cut by 8 bases, the J end by 3 bases, with 11 bases between.

This clone turned up a few times. The chain uses TRBV7-3 and TRBJ2-2; D may be TRBD2 (6 bases). V lost 4 bases and J lost 7, with 7 bases in between. The germline V gene has CDR1 SGHTA and CDR2 FQGTGA. The CDR3 has 12 amino acids. Here the CDR3 DNA reads TGTGCCAGCAGCTCGGGAGTCGGGGAGCTGTTTTTT. Protein sequence: CASSSGVGELFF.

The chain couples TRBV21-1 to TRBJ1-4; the table calls TRBD1, which could not be checked here. TRBV21-1 is listed as a pseudogene. The CDR3 length is 14 residues. The CDR3 DNA reads TGTGCCAGCAGCCCTCGCAGGGCCGGGGAAAAACTGTTTTTT. Translation gives CASSPRRAGEKLFF.

This rearrangement joins TRBV28 to TRBJ2-2, with TRBD1 as a possible D gene (6 bases). Trimming left V 3 bases short and J 2 bases short, with 10 bases between. Per germline, CDR1 MDHEN and CDR2 SYDVKM. There are 15 residues in the CDR3. CDR3 protein: CASSFWTANTGELFF. The DNA of the CDR3 is TGTGCCAGCAGTTTTTGGACAGCAAACACCGGGGAGCTGTTTTTT.

In nucleotides, the CDR3 is TGCGCCAGCAGCTCGTACTACGAGCAGTACTTC. Translating gives CASSSYYEQYF. The rearrangement links TRBV5-1 to TRBJ2-7; D unresolved. Deletions cut 3 bases from V and 3 bases from J, with 4 bases between. CDR3 length: 11 residues. The V gene's germline CDR1 is SGHRS and CDR2 YFSETQ.

This clone was counted once. Other nucleotide sequences from this sample produce the same CDR3. The chain has TRBV24-1 and TRBJ2-5; D not certain. Germline lookup yields CDR1 KGHDR and CDR2 SFDVKD. Trimming removed 1 base at V and 4 bases at J, with 6 bases between. The CDR3 consists of 13 residues. CDR3 sequence reads: CATSDFGGETQYF. CDR3 nucleotide sequence: TGTGCCACCAGTGATTTTGGCGGAGAGACCCAGTACTTC.

This clone occurred a few times. The genes are TRBV7-9 and TRBJ2-7; 8 nucleotides match TRBD2. CDR3 size: 15 residues. Germline V gene sequence: CDR1 SEHNR, CDR2 FQNEAQ (reference sequence). V was clipped by 5 bases and J by 1 base; unmatched bases: 7. CDR3 residues: CASSPRGTRSYEQYF. The CDR3 coding sequence is TGTGCCAGCAGCCCACGAGGGACTAGATCCTACGAGCAGTACTTC.

The gene calls are TRBV5-1 and TRBJ2-1; the D gene is possibly TRBD2 (5 bases). CDR1 and CDR2 from the germline V gene are SGHRS and YFSETQ. The V end was cut by 0 bases, the J end by 2 bases, with 12 bases between. This CDR3 has 16 amino acids. CDR3 sequence: CASSLGPRGTYNEQFF. In DNA form, the CDR3 reads TGCGCCAGCAGCTTGGGTCCCCGAGGGACCTACAATGAGCAGTTCTTC.

The chain links TRBV6-1 to TRBJ1-2; D gene ambiguous. Trimming cost V 2 bases and J 7 bases, with 17 bases left between them. There are 15 residues in the CDR3. CDR1 is MNHNS and CDR2 is SASEGT in the germline V gene. The CDR3 is CASSEIRQDFRGYTF. CDR3 DNA: TGTGCCAGCAGTGAAATTCGGCAGGACTTTCGTGGCTACACCTTC.

This chain connects TRBV2 to TRBJ1-6; unclear D gene. This CDR3 has 11 residues. CDR1 is SNHLY, CDR2 FYNNEI, per germline. V gave up 4 bases and J gave up 11 bases, with 6 bases separating them. DNA of the CDR3: TGTGCCAGCAGTGCTGACACACCCCTCCACTTT. This sequence encodes CASSADTPLHF.

This sequence joins TRBV12-5 and TRBJ1-5, with D possibly TRBD1 on 6 matching bases. V shed 6 bases and J shed 5 bases, with 20 bases lying between them. The CDR3 spans 16 residues. Germline lookup yields CDR1 LGHNT and CDR2 FRNRAP. CDR3 nucleotides: TGTGCTAGTGGACAATCAGGGGTTGCCCCCGATCAGCCCCAGCATTTT. This gives the protein CASGQSGVAPDQPQHF.

V is TRBV9 and J is TRBJ1-2; 7 nucleotides match TRBD1. J gave up 4 bases and V 0 bases, and 9 bases lay outside the gene matches. The CDR3 length is 16 residues. Germline lookup yields CDR1 SGDLS and CDR2 YYNGEE. The CDR3 loop is CASSVAPGQRGYGYTF. DNA for the CDR3: TGTGCCAGCAGCGTAGCCCCGGGACAGCGCGGCTATGGCTACACCTTC.

The count of this clone is one. This sequence joins TRBV11-3 and TRBJ2-1, with 10 nucleotides matching TRBD2. CDR1 and CDR2 from the germline V gene are SGHNT and YENEEA. The CDR3 loop spans 15 amino acids. After removal of 1 base from V and 4 bases from J, the junction contained 1 base not matched to a gene. The CDR3 DNA follows: TGTGCCAGCAGCTTAGCTAGCGGGGGATACAATGAGCAGTTCTTC. Its translation: CASSLASGGYNEQFF.

The chain joins TRBV7-3 to TRBJ2-7; TRBD2 matches 13 bases. After removal of 5 bases from V and 5 bases from J, the junction contained 6 bases not matched to a gene. The CDR3 loop spans 15 amino acids. CDR1 and CDR2 (germline): SGHTA, FQGTGA. This chain's CDR3 is CASSVGLAGDNEQYF. DNA for the CDR3: TGTGCCAGCAGCGTCGGACTAGCGGGAGATAACGAGCAGTACTTC.

This clone has a handful of counts. The chain couples TRBV5-6 to TRBJ1-1; TRBD1 is a possible D gene (5 bases). CDR1 is SGHDT and CDR2 is YYEEEE in the germline V gene. Trimming removed 3 bases at V and 4 bases at J, with 13 bases between. The CDR3 is made up of 14 amino acids. The CDR3 bases are TGTGCCAGCAGCTCCTGGGGGGGAGGCACTGAAGCTTTCTTT. This gives the protein CASSSWGGGTEAFF.

This rearrangement joins TRBV28 to TRBJ1-5; D is uncertain. The germline V and J ends were trimmed by 3 bases and 4 bases, with 13 bases remaining between them. Germline V gene sequence: CDR1 MDHEN, CDR2 SYDVKM. There are 15 residues in the CDR3. The CDR3 reads CASSFAVSLNQPQHF. DNA for the CDR3: TGTGCCAGCAGTTTTGCGGTTTCTCTTAATCAGCCCCAGCATTTT.